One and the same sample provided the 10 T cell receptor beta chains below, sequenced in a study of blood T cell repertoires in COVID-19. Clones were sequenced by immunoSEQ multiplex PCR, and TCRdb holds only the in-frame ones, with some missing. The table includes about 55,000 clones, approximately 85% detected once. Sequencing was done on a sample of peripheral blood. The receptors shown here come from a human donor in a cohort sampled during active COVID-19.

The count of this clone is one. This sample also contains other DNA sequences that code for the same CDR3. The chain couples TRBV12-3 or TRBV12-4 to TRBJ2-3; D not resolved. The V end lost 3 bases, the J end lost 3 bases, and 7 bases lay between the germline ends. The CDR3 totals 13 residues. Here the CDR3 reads CASSFTETDTQYF. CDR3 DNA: TGTGCCAGCAGTTTCACAGAGACAGATACGCAGTATTTT.

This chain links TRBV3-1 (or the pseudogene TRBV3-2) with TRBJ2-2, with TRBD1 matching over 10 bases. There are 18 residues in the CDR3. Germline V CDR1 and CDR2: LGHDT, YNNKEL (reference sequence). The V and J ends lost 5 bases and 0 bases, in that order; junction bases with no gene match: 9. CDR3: CASSSGTGVFANTGELFF. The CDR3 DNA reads TGTGCCAGCAGCTCCGGGACAGGGGTATTCGCGAACACCGGGGAGCTGTTTTTT.

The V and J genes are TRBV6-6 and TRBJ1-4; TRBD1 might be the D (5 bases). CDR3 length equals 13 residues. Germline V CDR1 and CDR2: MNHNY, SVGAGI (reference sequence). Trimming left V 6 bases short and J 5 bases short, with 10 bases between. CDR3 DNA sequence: TGTGCCAGCAGGGTGGGGGGGAATGAAAAACTGTTTTTT. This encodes CASRVGGNEKLFF.

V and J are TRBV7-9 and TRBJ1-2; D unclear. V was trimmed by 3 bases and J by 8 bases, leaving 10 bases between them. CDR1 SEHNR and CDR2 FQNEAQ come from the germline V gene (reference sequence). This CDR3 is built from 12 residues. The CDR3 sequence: CASSFGRGGYTF. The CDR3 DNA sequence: TGTGCCAGCAGCTTTGGTCGGGGAGGCTACACCTTC. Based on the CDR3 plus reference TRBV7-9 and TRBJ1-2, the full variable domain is DTGVSQNPRHKITKRGQNVTFRCDPISEHNRLYWYRQTLGQGPEFLTYFQNEAQLEKSRLLSDRFSAERPKGSFSTLEIQRTEQGDSAMYLCASSFGRGGYTFGSGTRLTVV.

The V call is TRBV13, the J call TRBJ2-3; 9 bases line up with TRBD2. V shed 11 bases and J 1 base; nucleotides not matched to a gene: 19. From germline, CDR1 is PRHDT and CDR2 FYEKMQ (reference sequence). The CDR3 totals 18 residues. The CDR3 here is CAPRLTGTRGGGTDTQYF. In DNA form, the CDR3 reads TGTGCCCCCCGCTTAACGGGGACTCGCGGGGGGGGCACAGATACGCAGTATTTT. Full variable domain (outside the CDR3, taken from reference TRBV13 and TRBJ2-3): AAGVIQSPRHLIKEKRETATLKCYPIPRHDTVYWYQQGPGQDPQFLISFYEKMQSDKGSIPDRFSAQQFSDYHSELNMSSLELGDSALYFCAPRLTGTRGGGTDTQYFGPGTRLTVL.

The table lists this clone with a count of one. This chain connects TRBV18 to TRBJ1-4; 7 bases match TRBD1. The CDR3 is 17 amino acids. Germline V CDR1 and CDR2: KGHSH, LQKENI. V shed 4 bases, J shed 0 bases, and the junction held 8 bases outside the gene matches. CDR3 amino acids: CASSQETQGATNEKLFF. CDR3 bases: TGTGCCAGCTCACAAGAGACGCAGGGGGCAACTAATGAAAAACTGTTTTTT. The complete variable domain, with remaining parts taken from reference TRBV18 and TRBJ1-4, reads NAGVMQNPRHLVRRRGQEARLRCSPMKGHSHVYWYRQLPEEGLKFMVYLQKENIIDESGMPKERFSAEFPKEGPSILRIQQVVRGDSAAYFCASSQETQGATNEKLFFGSGTQLSVL.

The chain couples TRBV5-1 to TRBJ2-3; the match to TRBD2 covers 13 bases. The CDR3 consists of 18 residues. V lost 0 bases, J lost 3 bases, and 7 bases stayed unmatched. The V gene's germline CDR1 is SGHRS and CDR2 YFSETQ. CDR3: CASSLEGLAGRGTDTQYF. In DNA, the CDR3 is TGCGCCAGCAGCTTGGAGGGACTAGCGGGACGGGGGACAGATACGCAGTATTTT.

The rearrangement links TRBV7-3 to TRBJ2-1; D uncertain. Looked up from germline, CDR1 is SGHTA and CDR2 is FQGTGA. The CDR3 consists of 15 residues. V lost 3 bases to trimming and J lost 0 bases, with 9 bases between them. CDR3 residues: CASSFTRSSYNEQFF. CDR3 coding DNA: TGTGCCAGCAGCTTTACACGGAGCTCCTACAATGAGCAGTTCTTC.

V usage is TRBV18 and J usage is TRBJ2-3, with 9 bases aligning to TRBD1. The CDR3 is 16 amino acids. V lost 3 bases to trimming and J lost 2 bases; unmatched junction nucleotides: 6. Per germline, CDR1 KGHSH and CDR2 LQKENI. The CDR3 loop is CASSPTGQGITDTQYF. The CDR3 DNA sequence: TGTGCCAGCTCACCTACAGGACAGGGGATCACAGATACGCAGTATTTT.

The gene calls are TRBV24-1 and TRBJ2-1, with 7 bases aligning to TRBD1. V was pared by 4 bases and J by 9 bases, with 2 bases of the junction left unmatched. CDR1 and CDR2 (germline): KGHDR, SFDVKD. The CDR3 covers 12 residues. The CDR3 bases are TGTGCCACCAGTGAAGGGGGCAGTGAGCAGTTCTTC. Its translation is CATSEGGSEQFF.